This is a list of T cell receptor beta chains from one sample in a study of blood T cell repertoires in COVID-19. The method was immunoSEQ multiplex PCR; TCRdb's version includes in-frame clones alone and lacks a portion of them. The sample includes a few hundred thousand clones, about 91% of them seen just once. The sequencing sample was made of peripheral blood. The receptors shown here come from a woman aged 35 to 49 who had recovered from COVID-19. Both conserved end residues are part of each CDR3. The order of the fields is J gene, clone size, V gene, D gene, CDR3 protein, CDR3 DNA. A D gene is named only where the DNA matches it firmly. The size of a clone is reported for some rows only, either as once, few or many, or as a class for expanded clones.

>TRBJ2-1|NA|TRBV3-1/TRBV3-2|NA
CASSRSSRNEQFF
TGTGCCAGCAGCCGGAGCTCGCGCAATGAGCAGTTCTTC
>TRBJ2-2|NA|TRBV4-2|NA
CASSQVTAGNTGELFF
TGTGCCAGCAGCCAAGTGACAGCGGGGAACACCGGGGAGCTGTTTTTT
>TRBJ1-2|NA|TRBV18|TRBD1
CASSSDRNHGYTF
TGTGCCAGCTCATCGGACAGGAATCACGGCTACACCTTC
>TRBJ2-5|NA|TRBV10-1|NA
CASSESMAGEETQYF
TGCGCCAGCAGTGAGTCGATGGCAGGGGAAGAGACCCAGTACTTC
>TRBJ1-3|NA|TRBV18|TRBD1
CASSDLTGEDTIYF
TGTGCCAGCTCCGACCTGACAGGGGAAGACACCATATATTTT
>TRBJ2-1|NA|TRBV7-9|TRBD1
CASSRRGQGNEQFF
TGTGCCAGCAGCCGAAGGGGACAGGGGAATGAGCAGTTCTTC
>TRBJ1-1|NA|TRBV14|TRBD1
CASSRRTGMNTEAFF
TGTGCCAGCAGCCGACGGACAGGGATGAACACTGAAGCTTTCTTT
>TRBJ2-2|NA|TRBV6-4|TRBD1
CASSEQGHANTGELFF
TGTGCCAGCAGTGAACAGGGGCACGCGAACACCGGGGAGCTGTTTTTT
>TRBJ1-2|NA|TRBV6-2/TRBV6-3|NA
CASSLFDYGYTF
TGTGCCAGCAGCCTTTTCGACTATGGCTACACCTTC
>TRBJ1-6|NA|TRBV12-3/TRBV12-4|NA
CASSFERDSPLHF
TGTGCCAGCAGTTTTGAGAGAGATTCACCCCTCCACTTT
>TRBJ1-2|NA|TRBV28|NA
CASGGGVNYGYTF
TGTGCCAGCGGTGGGGGGGTTAACTATGGCTACACCTTC
>TRBJ2-1|NA|TRBV7-9|TRBD1
CASSLGQGLPYNEQFF
TGTGCCAGCAGCCTTGGACAGGGACTCCCCTACAATGAGCAGTTCTTC
>TRBJ1-1|NA|TRBV19|TRBD1
CATGRQGAGTEAFF
TGTGCCACCGGAAGGCAGGGGGCAGGCACTGAAGCTTTCTTT
>TRBJ2-3|NA|TRBV5-1|TRBD1
CASKTGASTDTQYF
TGCGCCAGCAAAACAGGGGCTAGCACAGATACGCAGTATTTT
>TRBJ2-2|few|TRBV4-2|TRBD2
CASRQLAGGTGELFF
TGTGCCAGCAGACAGCTAGCGGGGGGAACCGGGGAGCTGTTTTTT
>TRBJ1-5|NA|TRBV7-2|TRBD1
CASSLTRTGWGNQPQHF
TGTGCCAGCAGCCTAACTAGGACAGGGTGGGGCAATCAGCCCCAGCATTTT
>TRBJ1-3|NA|TRBV11-2|NA
CASSLEGSGNTIYF
TGTGCCAGCAGCTTAGAAGGGAGTGGAAACACCATATATTTT
>TRBJ1-6|NA|TRBV21-1|NA
CASSKARTDNSPLHF
TGTGCCAGCAGCAAAGCAAGAACAGATAATTCACCCCTCCACTTT